One and the same sample provided the 4 T cell receptor beta chains below, sequenced in a study of molecular identifiers for immune sequencing clone quantification. TCRdb processed the PCR reads anew with MiXCR; each CDR3 protein has one entry. The sample yields about 640,000 distinct CDR3 sequences, approximately 20% seen once. Sequencing used naive CD8+ T cells from blood, with Jurkat cell RNA spiked in. The sample's subset: FACS-sorted CD8+CD4-CCR7+CD45RA+ naive T cells. Receptors originate from a human donor in good health. Some libraries in this study had Jurkat cell RNA spiked in.

This clonotype has at least ten counts. The gene calls are TRBV6-2 or TRBV6-3 and TRBJ2-7; D is possibly TRBD1 or TRBD2 (5 bases each). Germline lookup yields CDR1 MNHEY and CDR2 SVGEGT. Trimming cost V 6 bases and J 1 base, with 16 bases left between them. The CDR3 contains 15 residues. The CDR3 DNA is TGTGCCAGCAGCTTCGGGACGGTGAAGTCCTACGAGCAGTACTTC. Encoded protein: CASSFGTVKSYEQYF.

To note about this clonotype: A single base separates this from a much larger clone, so it may be a read error. The V call is TRBV27, the J call TRBJ2-7; D is tentatively TRBD1 or TRBD2 (5 bases each). Germline values: CDR1 MNHEY, CDR2 SMNVEV (reference sequence). This CDR3 contains 14 residues. CDR3 bases: TGTGCCACCAGTCTTCGGGACGGAGCCTACGAGCAGTACTTC. Translating gives CATSLRDGAYEQYF.

The table lists this clonotype with many counts. V usage is TRBV20-1 and J usage is TRBJ2-7, with TRBD2 matching 9 bases. Germline CDR1 and CDR2: DFQATT and SNEGSKA (reference sequence). The CDR3 covers 15 residues. The junction had 12 bases not matched to a gene; V was cut back by 5 bases and J by 4 bases. The CDR3 DNA reads as TGCAGTGCTCCTCTACCGGCGGGAGGGCGTTACGAGCAGTACTTC. Translation gives CSAPLPAGGRYEQYF.

A note on this clonotype: A read error is possible here, since a much larger clone lies one base away. The chain carries TRBV12-3 or TRBV12-4 and TRBJ1-2; D gene unclear. This CDR3 is 14 amino acids long. CDR3 amino acids: CASTPGEEGYGHTF. CDR3 nucleotide sequence: TGTGCCAGCACCCCCGGGGAAGAGGGATATGGCCACACCTTC.